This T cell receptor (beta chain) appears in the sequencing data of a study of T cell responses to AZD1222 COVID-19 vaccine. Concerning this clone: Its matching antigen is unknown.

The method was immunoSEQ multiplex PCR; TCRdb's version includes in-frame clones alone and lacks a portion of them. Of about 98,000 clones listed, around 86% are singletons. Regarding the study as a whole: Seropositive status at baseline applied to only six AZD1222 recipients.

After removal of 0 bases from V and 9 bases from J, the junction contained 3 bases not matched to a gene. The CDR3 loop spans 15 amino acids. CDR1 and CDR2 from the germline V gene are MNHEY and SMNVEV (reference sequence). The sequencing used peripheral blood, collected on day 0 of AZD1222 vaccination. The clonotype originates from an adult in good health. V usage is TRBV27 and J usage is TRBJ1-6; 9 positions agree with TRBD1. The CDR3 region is CASSLSDRGISPLHF. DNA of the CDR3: TGTGCCAGCAGTTTATCGGACAGGGGTATTTCACCCCTCCACTTT.